The source of this T cell receptor beta chain is a study of cytomegalovirus exposure and HLA in healthy donors. The overall study: Earlier work reported approximately 100 million unique TCR beta sequences from 180 million or so T cells.

There are 14 residues in the CDR3. The germline gives CDR1 MNHEY, CDR2 SMNVEV (reference sequence). V lost 3 bases to trimming and J lost 1 base, with 9 bases between them. Whole-study findings and limits: For presence/absence analyses, sequencing depth was assumed to be roughly uniform across donors.

There were likely unrecorded immune exposures, though donors were nominally healthy when sampled. The PCR used 60 Vbeta and 13 Jbeta primers. Profiling relied on immunoSEQ multiplex PCR, and the TCRdb table lists in-frame clones only, not all of them. The sample holds roughly 160,000 clones, approximately 85% seen once. Details on this clone: What it binds is unknown.

The TCR comes from a man between 18 and 29 years old in good health and CMV-seropositive. Specimen: PBMCs. This chain uses TRBV27 with TRBJ1-1; possibly TRBD1 for D (5 bases). The CDR3 DNA sequence: TGTGCCAGCAGTTTCGGGGGGAGGAACACTGAAGCTTTCTTT. Residues: CASSFGGRNTEAFF.